A single sample gave rise to the 21 T cell receptor beta chains below, sequenced in a study of cytomegalovirus exposure and HLA in healthy donors. Assay: immunoSEQ multiplex PCR; the TCRdb copy retains only in-frame clones and omits some. Among 100,000 or so clones, roughly 87% were seen once, and the ten largest hold 5.5% to 7.5%. The sequencing sample was made of PBMCs. These TCRs come from a man between 18 and 29 years old in good health and CMV-seropositive.

The rearrangement joins TRBV4-2 to TRBJ1-3, with D possibly being TRBD1 (5 bases). The germline gives CDR1 LGHNA, CDR2 YNFKEQ. The CDR3 contains 18 residues. Trimming removed 0 bases from V and 0 bases from J, with 15 bases in between. The CDR3, as DNA: TGTGCCAGCAGCCAAGACCCGCCGACAGTAGGCTCTGGAAACACCATATATTTT. Residues: CASSQDPPTVGSGNTIYF.

This clone showed up just a few times. The chain couples TRBV2 to TRBJ1-1; D gene uncertain. The CDR3 is 16 amino acids. Trimming shortened V by 9 bases and J by 1 base, and 21 bases separated the two germline ends. Germline assignment: CDR1 SNHLY and CDR2 FYNNEI. The DNA for the CDR3 is TGTGCCAGTACGGACCAAACCGGGAACCGGAACACTGAAGCTTTCTTT. This translates into CASTDQTGNRNTEAFF.

This chain joins TRBV5-4 and TRBJ1-2, with D tentatively TRBD1 (6 bases). CDR1 is SGHNT and CDR2 is YYREEE in the germline V gene (reference sequence). The CDR3 spans 14 residues. Trimming took 1 base from V and 7 from J, leaving 14 bases between them. CDR3 sequence reads: CASSLTGSGPGYTF. CDR3 in DNA: TGTGCCAGCAGCTTGACAGGGTCGGGGCCTGGCTACACCTTC.

V is TRBV5-5 and J is TRBJ2-7, with 7 bases lining up with TRBD1. This CDR3 spans 15 amino acids. V was pared by 4 bases and J by 6 bases, with 13 bases of the junction left unmatched. The germline gives CDR1 SGHKS, CDR2 YYEKEE (reference sequence). The CDR3: CASSIEQGRPGEQYF. CDR3 DNA sequence: TGTGCCAGCAGCATAGAACAGGGGCGACCAGGCGAGCAGTACTTC.

This clone appeared a single time. This sequence joins TRBV11-2 and TRBJ1-3, with D unclear. Germline V gene sequence: CDR1 SGHAT, CDR2 FQNNGV. The CDR3 consists of 12 residues. V was clipped by 1 base and J by 4 bases, with 2 bases between them. CDR3 protein: CASSLAGNTIYF. The CDR3 nucleotides read TGTGCCAGCAGCTTAGCGGGAAACACCATATATTTT. Using reference TRBV11-2 and TRBJ1-3 for the parts outside the CDR3, the full variable domain is EAGVAQSPRYKIIEKRQSVAFWCNPISGHATLYWYQQILGQGPKLLIQFQNNGVVDDSQLPKDRFSAERLKGVDSTLKIQPAKLEDSAVYLCASSLAGNTIYFGEGSWLTVV.

The chain joins TRBV18 to TRBJ2-5; 9 nucleotides align to TRBD1. The CDR3 is 16 residues long. Trimming took 2 bases from V and 4 from J; bases not matched to a gene: 8. In germline, CDR1 is KGHSH, CDR2 LQKENI. The CDR3 nucleotides read TGTGCCAGCTCACCAAGAGGACAGGGGTGGGGAGAGACCCAGTACTTC. It encodes CASSPRGQGWGETQYF.

The rearrangement links TRBV11-3 to TRBJ1-2, with 8 bases matching TRBD1. The CDR3 contains 15 residues. The V gene's germline CDR1 is SGHNT and CDR2 YENEEA. V shed 5 bases, J shed 3 bases, and the junction held 8 bases outside the gene matches. The CDR3 DNA reads TGTGCCAGCAGCCCAGATCCGGGACAGGACTATGGCTACACCTTC. It is translated as CASSPDPGQDYGYTF. The variable domain in full, with the rest retrieved from reference TRBV11-3 and TRBJ1-2, is EAGVVQSPRYKIIEKKQPVAFWCNPISGHNTLYWYLQNLGQGPELLIRYENEEAVDDSQLPKDRFSAERLKGVDSTLKIQPAELGDSAVYLCASSPDPGQDYGYTFGSGTRLTVV.

The gene calls are TRBV6-4 and TRBJ2-1; TRBD2 is a possible D gene (5 bases). V lost 3 bases to trimming and J lost 5 bases, with 14 bases between them. Germline V gene lookup returns CDR1 MRHNA and CDR2 SNTAGT. This CDR3 comprises 15 residues. CDR3 sequence: CASSDGRAGNNEQFF. CDR3 nucleotides: TGTGCCAGCAGTGATGGGCGGGCTGGGAACAATGAGCAGTTCTTC.

The rearrangement uses TRBV18 and TRBJ1-2, with D possibly matching TRBD1 (5 bases). V lost 3 bases, J lost 3 bases, and 11 bases lay in between. CDR1 is KGHSH, CDR2 LQKENI, per germline. The CDR3 length is 14 residues. The CDR3 loop is CASSPTGGDYGYTF. DNA for the CDR3: TGTGCCAGCTCACCTACCGGGGGAGACTATGGCTACACCTTC.

As DNA, the CDR3 is TGTGCTAGTGGTTTTCTAGTCTGGGGACACTCGGAAGGATACGAGCAGTACTTC. Encoded protein: CASGFLVWGHSEGYEQYF. The V and J genes are TRBV12-5 and TRBJ2-7; possibly TRBD1 for D (6 bases). The V end was cut by 3 bases, the J end by 4 bases, with 25 bases between. CDR1 and CDR2 from the germline V gene are LGHNT and FRNRAP. This CDR3 has 18 amino acids.

The rearrangement uses TRBV4-3 and TRBJ1-2; 8 nucleotides line up with TRBD1. The ends lost 4 bases at V and 5 bases at J; junction bases unmatched: 9. Germline values: CDR1 LGHNA, CDR2 YSLEER. The CDR3 runs 15 residues. The DNA of the CDR3 is TGCGCCAGCAGCCCTCGGGACAGGATTTTATATGGCTACACCTTC. Its protein product is CASSPRDRILYGYTF.

This clone occurred a few times. The genes are TRBV29-1 and TRBJ2-6; a possible D gene is TRBD1 (6 bases). The CDR3 sequence is 20 residues long. Trimming left V 0 bases short and J 0 bases short, with 21 bases between. CDR1 is SQVTM, CDR2 ANQGSEA, per germline. CDR3 sequence reads: CSVEDHGAGDTLSGANVLTF. CDR3 sequence (DNA): TGCAGCGTTGAAGATCACGGAGCAGGGGACACTCTCTCTGGGGCCAACGTCCTGACTTTC.

The genes are TRBV7-9 and TRBJ1-6; 8 bases are shared with TRBD1. Trimming at V came to 5 bases and at J to 7 bases, leaving 10 bases not matched to a gene. This CDR3 has 16 amino acids. Germline V lookup: CDR1 SEHNR, CDR2 FQNEAQ (reference sequence). CDR3 coding DNA: TGTGCCAGCAGCCCGCAGACGGGACAGGACAATTCACCCCTCCACTTT. It translates to CASSPQTGQDNSPLHF.

The V call is TRBV18, the J call TRBJ1-1, with 9 bases aligning to TRBD1. CDR1 and CDR2 (germline): KGHSH, LQKENI. The CDR3 runs 13 residues. Unmatched junction bases numbered 9, after V lost 9 bases and J lost 7 bases. This CDR3 is CASTGQGLLEAFF. The CDR3 DNA reads TGTGCCAGTACGGGACAGGGTCTTCTTGAAGCTTTCTTT.

This chain connects TRBV5-1 to TRBJ2-1, with 8 bases that match TRBD1. V was clipped by 5 bases and J by 4 bases; unmatched bases: 8. Per the germline V gene, CDR1 is SGHRS and CDR2 is YFSETQ. The CDR3 length is 15 residues. CDR3 region: CASSLRDRTYNEQFF. In DNA form, the CDR3 reads TGCGCCAGCAGTCTCCGGGACAGGACTTACAATGAGCAGTTCTTC. Full variable domain (missing parts from reference TRBV5-1 and TRBJ2-1): KAGVTQTPRYLIKTRGQQVTLSCSPISGHRSVSWYQQTPGQGLQFLFEYFSETQRNKGNFPGRFSGRQFSNSRSEMNVSTLELGDSALYLCASSLRDRTYNEQFFGPGTRLTVL.

This clone occurred a few times. The chain couples TRBV7-9 to TRBJ1-2; D perhaps matches TRBD1 (5 bases). V lost 4 bases to trimming and J lost 8 bases, with 20 bases between them. Germline CDR1 is SEHNR and CDR2 is FQNEAQ (reference sequence). The CDR3 is made up of 15 amino acids. The CDR3 bases are TGTGCCAGCAGCTCACCGACAGCTGGACAATGGGGCTACACCTTC. It yields the protein CASSSPTAGQWGYTF.

The chain uses TRBV6-5 and TRBJ1-5; D call uncertain. V lost 6 bases, J lost 4 bases, and 7 bases lay in between. There are 12 residues in the CDR3. In germline, CDR1 is MNHEY, CDR2 SVGAGI. DNA of the CDR3: TGTGCCAGCAGCCACTTAAATCAGCCCCAGCATTTT. Translation: CASSHLNQPQHF.

The chain is built from TRBV14 and TRBJ2-7; a weak D match, TRBD1 (6 bases). The V end lost 2 bases, the J end lost 1 base, and 9 bases lay between the germline ends. The CDR3 has 14 amino acids. CDR1 SGHDN and CDR2 FVKESK come from the germline V gene. CDR3 loop: CASSQQGRSYEQYF. The CDR3 nucleotides read TGTGCCAGCAGCCAACAGGGGCGATCCTACGAGCAGTACTTC. Complete variable domain (other parts from reference TRBV14 and TRBJ2-7): EAGVTQFPSHSVIEKGQTVTLRCDPISGHDNLYWYRRVMGKEIKFLLHFVKESKQDESGMPNNRFLAERTGGTYSTLKVQPAELEDSGVYFCASSQQGRSYEQYFGPGTRLTVT.

The gene calls are TRBV5-1 and TRBJ1-2; 7 nucleotides align to TRBD1. V trimming: 5 bases; J trimming: 7 bases; junction bases outside the gene matches: 8. This CDR3 has 13 residues. The germline V gene encodes CDR1 SGHRS and CDR2 YFSETQ. CDR3 in DNA: TGCGCCAGCAGGAGAAGGGGGCTGGGTGGCTACACCTTC. Its translation: CASRRRGLGGYTF.

The chain has TRBV7-9 and TRBJ2-7; the D gene is possibly TRBD2 (6 bases). This CDR3 is built from 15 residues. Per germline, CDR1 SEHNR and CDR2 FQNEAQ (reference sequence). The V gene lost 1 base and the J gene lost 1 base, with 11 bases spanning the gap. DNA for the CDR3: TGTGCCAGCAGCTTAGGGGGGGACCCTTCCTACGAGCAGTACTTC. It encodes CASSLGGDPSYEQYF. Complete variable domain (other parts from reference TRBV7-9 and TRBJ2-7): DTGVSQNPRHKITKRGQNVTFRCDPISEHNRLYWYRQTLGQGPEFLTYFQNEAQLEKSRLLSDRFSAERPKGSFSTLEIQRTEQGDSAMYLCASSLGGDPSYEQYFGPGTRLTVT.

This chain uses TRBV2 with TRBJ2-7, with D possibly being TRBD2 (5 bases). Per the germline V gene, CDR1 is SNHLY and CDR2 is FYNNEI. The V end was cut by 8 bases, the J end by 3 bases, with 14 bases between. The CDR3 extends over 13 amino acids. The CDR3 region is CASCREILYEQYF. CDR3 sequence (DNA): TGTGCCAGCTGTCGGGAAATCCTCTACGAGCAGTACTTC.